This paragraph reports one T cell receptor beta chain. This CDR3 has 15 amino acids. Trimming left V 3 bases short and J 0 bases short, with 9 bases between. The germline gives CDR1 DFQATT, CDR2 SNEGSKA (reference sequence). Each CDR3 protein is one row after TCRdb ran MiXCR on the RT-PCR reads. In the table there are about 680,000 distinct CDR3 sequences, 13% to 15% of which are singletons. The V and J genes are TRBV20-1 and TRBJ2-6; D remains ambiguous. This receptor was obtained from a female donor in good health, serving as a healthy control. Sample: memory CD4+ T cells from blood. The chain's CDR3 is CSASFQSSGANVLTF. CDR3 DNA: TGCAGTGCTAGCTTTCAGAGCTCTGGGGCCAACGTCCTGACTTTC.